Included here is one T cell receptor beta chain sequence, with context. Mismatch with germline at one junction end may stem from a read error. Per the original data handling: Estimated nucleated cell counts came from reference gene primer amplification. Profiling relied on immunoSEQ multiplex PCR, and the TCRdb table lists in-frame clones only, not all of them. That table gives V, J and clone size, and the DNA gave D and trimming. The table shows about 47,000 clones, with roughly four fifths occurring only once. The CDR3 extends over 17 amino acids. Germline-derived CDR1 and CDR2 are MDHEN and SYDVKM. The data originate from a study of blood T cell repertoires in COVID-19. Study overall: Samples representing acute and convalescent COVID-19 were sourced from the United States, Italy and Spain. PBMCs, B-cell-depleted T cells, or T cells were the source of the cDNA or gDNA that made up the material.

This clonotype originated in a man aged 55 to 70 with active COVID-19. Sequenced input: peripheral blood. The chain employs TRBV28 and TRBJ2-7; possible D gene TRBD2, 5 bases. The CDR3 sequence is CASSLSRVRALSSEQYF. Here the CDR3 DNA reads TGTGCCAGCAGTTTATCCCGAGTGAGGGCCCTGTCCTCCGAGCAGTACTTC.